Listed below are T cell receptor beta chains from one sample, sequenced in a study of Graves' ophthalmopathy and Graves' hyperthyroidism. TCRdb used MiXCR to reprocess the multiplex PCR reads, holding one entry per CDR3 protein. Of about 740,000 distinct CDR3 sequences in the sample, roughly 41% were seen once. The sequenced sample was peripheral blood. These receptors were taken from an adult man with Graves' ophthalmopathy. Each CDR3 is given with its conserved first and last residue. D genes are given only for firm matches. The size of a clone is reported for some rows only, either as once, few or many, or as a class for expanded clones.

V: TRBV25-1; J: TRBJ2-2; size: .; D: TRBD1; DNA: TGTGCCAGCTCAATGACCCAGGGGGCCGGGGAGCTGTTTTTT; CDR3: CASSMTQGAGELFF
V: TRBV5-1; J: TRBJ2-5; size: .; D: .; DNA: TGCGCCAGCAGCTCGGGACGGACTTATGGAGAGACCCAGTACTTC; CDR3: CASSSGRTYGETQYF
V: TRBV2; J: TRBJ2-5; size: many; D: .; DNA: TGTGCCAGCAGTCCGTCGGCTTCTCAAGAGACCCAGTACTTC; CDR3: CASSPSASQETQYF
V: TRBV29-1; J: TRBJ2-7; size: .; D: .; DNA: TGCAGCGTTGTAGATGAAGGGACAAAGCTCTACGAGCAGTACTTC; CDR3: CSVVDEGTKLYEQYF
V: TRBV7-2; J: TRBJ2-2; size: .; D: .; DNA: TGTGCCAGCAGCTTACGTCGAACGGTTGGGGGGGAGCTGTTTTTT; CDR3: CASSLRRTVGGELFF
V: TRBV6-2/TRBV6-3; J: TRBJ2-2; size: .; D: .; DNA: TGTGCCAGCCTTAGAGGGACTACCGGGGAGCTGTTTTTT; CDR3: CASLRGTTGELFF
V: TRBV20-1; J: TRBJ2-7; size: .; D: TRBD2; DNA: TGCAGTGCTAGGGTAATGTCTAGCGGGTCCCTCTACGAGCAGTACTTC; CDR3: CSARVMSSGSLYEQYF
V: TRBV20-1; J: TRBJ2-5; size: few; D: TRBD2; DNA: TGCAGTGCCCAGGGGACTAGCGGAGACGGGCAAGAGACCCAGTACTTC; CDR3: CSAQGTSGDGQETQYF
V: TRBV2; J: TRBJ1-2; size: many; D: .; DNA: TGTGCCAACAGTGAAGCCCGTGGGATGGATGGCTACACCTTC; CDR3: CANSEARGMDGYTF
V: TRBV2; J: TRBJ2-7; size: many; D: TRBD2; DNA: TGTGCCAGCAGTGAAACCGGGACTAGCGGGAGCTACGAGCAGTACTTC; CDR3: CASSETGTSGSYEQYF
V: TRBV20-1; J: TRBJ1-5; size: .; D: TRBD1; DNA: TGCAGTGCTAGGAAGCAGGGGGTCCGTCAGCCCCAGCATTTT; CDR3: CSARKQGVRQPQHF
V: TRBV29-1; J: TRBJ1-1; size: .; D: TRBD1; DNA: TGCAGCTTGGGACAGCCGAACACTGAAGCTTTCTTT; CDR3: CSLGQPNTEAFF
V: TRBV10-3; J: TRBJ2-3; size: .; D: TRBD2; DNA: TGTGCCATCAAATCGGGGACTAGCGGCACAGATACGCAGTATTTT; CDR3: CAIKSGTSGTDTQYF
V: TRBV20-1; J: TRBJ2-5; size: few; D: .; DNA: TGCAGTGGGGGGTCTGGAGAGACCCAGTACTTC; CDR3: CSGGSGETQYF
V: TRBV12-3/TRBV12-4; J: TRBJ1-2; size: few; D: .; DNA: TGTGCCAGCAGTTTAGCGGGACATGATGGCTACACCTTC; CDR3: CASSLAGHDGYTF
V: TRBV10-3; J: TRBJ1-2; size: few; D: .; DNA: TGTGCCATCAGTGAGGGCGGAACACGACCTTCCTACACCTTC; CDR3: CAISEGGTRPSYTF
V: TRBV9; J: TRBJ1-4; size: few; D: .; DNA: TGTGCCAGCAGCGAAGCCTCCGGGACGGTTAATGAAAAACTGTTTTTT; CDR3: CASSEASGTVNEKLFF
V: TRBV3-1; J: TRBJ1-2; size: once; D: .; DNA: TGTGCCAGCAGCCAAGGTGGAAGGGTTCGAGACTACACCTTC; CDR3: CASSQGGRVRDYTF
V: TRBV5-1; J: TRBJ1-1; size: many; D: .; DNA: TGCGCCAGCAGCTTGGAAGGGGCCTACACTGAAGCTTTCTTT; CDR3: CASSLEGAYTEAFF
V: TRBV13; J: TRBJ1-2; size: .; D: TRBD1; DNA: TGTGCCAGCAGCCGGGACAGGGGACGGGGAGAAGGCTACACCTTC; CDR3: CASSRDRGRGEGYTF
V: TRBV10-3; J: TRBJ2-7; size: .; D: TRBD1; DNA: TGTGCCAGCAGTTTCGCTGGGACAGGGACCTACGAGCAGTACTTC; CDR3: CASSFAGTGTYEQYF
V: TRBV11-2; J: TRBJ1-6; size: .; D: .; DNA: TGTGCCAGCAGCCTATCACCCGGGACGGTGACCAATAGTTCACCCCTCCACTTT; CDR3: CASSLSPGTVTNSSPLHF